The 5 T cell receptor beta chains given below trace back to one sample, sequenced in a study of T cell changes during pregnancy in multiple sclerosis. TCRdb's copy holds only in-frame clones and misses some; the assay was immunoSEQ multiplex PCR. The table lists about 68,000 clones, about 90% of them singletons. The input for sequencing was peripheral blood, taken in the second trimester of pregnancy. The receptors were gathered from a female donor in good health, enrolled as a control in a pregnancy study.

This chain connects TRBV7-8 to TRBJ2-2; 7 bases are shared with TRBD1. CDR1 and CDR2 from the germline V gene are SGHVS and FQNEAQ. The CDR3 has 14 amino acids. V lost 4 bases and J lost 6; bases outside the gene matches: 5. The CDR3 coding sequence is TGTGCCAGCAGCTCAACAGGGGATCCCGGGGAGCTGTTTTTT. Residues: CASSSTGDPGELFF.

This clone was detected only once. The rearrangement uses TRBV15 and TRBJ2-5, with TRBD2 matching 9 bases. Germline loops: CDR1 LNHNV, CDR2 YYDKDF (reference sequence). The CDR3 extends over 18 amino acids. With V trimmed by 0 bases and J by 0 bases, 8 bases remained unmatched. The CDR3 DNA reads TGTGCCACCAGCAGAGATCCTAGCGGGAAATCCAACCAAGAGACCCAGTACTTC. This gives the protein CATSRDPSGKSNQETQYF.

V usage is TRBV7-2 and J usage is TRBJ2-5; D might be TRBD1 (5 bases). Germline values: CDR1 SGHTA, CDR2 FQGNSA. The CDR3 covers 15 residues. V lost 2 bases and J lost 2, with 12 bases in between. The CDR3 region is CASSLPSTGQETQYF. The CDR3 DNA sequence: TGTGCCAGCAGCTTACCGTCAACAGGACAAGAGACCCAGTACTTC.

DNA for the CDR3: TGTGCCAGCAGTTTAGGGCAAACCCTCTGGGAGCAGTACTTC. Its translation: CASSLGQTLWEQYF. The V gene is TRBV28, the J gene TRBJ2-7; D is uncertain. With 2 bases removed from V and 7 bases from J, the gap between germline ends came to 15 bases. The germline CDR1 and CDR2 sequences are MDHEN and SYDVKM. This CDR3 contains 14 residues.

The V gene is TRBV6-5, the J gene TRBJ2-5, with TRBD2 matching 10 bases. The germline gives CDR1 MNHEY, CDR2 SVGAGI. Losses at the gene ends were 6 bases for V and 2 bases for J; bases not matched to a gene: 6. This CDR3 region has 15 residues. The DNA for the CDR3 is TGTGCCAGCAGGAAATTAGCGGGAGGACAAGAGACCCAGTACTTC. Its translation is CASRKLAGGQETQYF.